This paragraph covers one T cell receptor (beta chain) sequence. Its antigen is undetermined. This sample is drawn from a study of T cells after yellow fever vaccination. The ends lost 5 bases at V and 2 bases at J; junction bases unmatched: 13. Per germline, CDR1 SGHTA and CDR2 FQGNSA. The CDR3 contains 17 residues. Synthesis of TCR cDNA relied on 5'RACE template switching, which attached a universal primer site and UMIs. TCRdb re-called the 5' RACE reads with MiXCR, one entry per CDR3 protein. Counted here are roughly 190,000 distinct CDR3 sequences, 8% to 13% occurring once; the ten biggest clones make up about 40%. Study results and caveats: The booster response re-showed most primary clones: approximately 95% CD4, more than 80% CD8.

The V and J genes are TRBV7-2 and TRBJ2-5; 8 bases agree with TRBD1. The origin of this receptor is a man between 18 and 29 years old who received the YFV17D yellow fever vaccine. This specimen was CD8+ T cells sorted from PBMCs, taken 15 days after the yellow fever booster vaccination. The CDR3 here is CASSPPPGQATQETQYF. The CDR3 DNA follows: TGTGCCAGCAGCCCCCCTCCGGGACAGGCTACTCAAGAGACCCAGTACTTC.